The rows below give T cell receptor beta chains drawn from one sample of a study of blood T cell repertoires in COVID-19. Some clones are missing from TCRdb's copy, which holds only in-frame ones; the method was immunoSEQ multiplex PCR. Counted here are roughly 140,000 clones, more than 70% occurring once; the ten biggest clones make up roughly 28%. The specimen was peripheral blood. The receptors were sampled from a human donor in a cohort sampled during active COVID-19. CDR3s include the opening cysteine and the closing phenylalanine or tryptophan. Each record gives: V gene, J gene, clone size, D gene, CDR3 DNA, CDR3 protein. The D gene is left open where the match is weak. Not every row has a clone size; where given, it reads once, few, many or a size class.

TRBV4-2	TRBJ1-2	few	TRBD1	TGTGCCAGCAGCCAGGGCCCAGGAGGGGGCGTCCATGGCTACACCTTC	CASSQGPGGGVHGYTF
TRBV6-5	TRBJ2-1	-	TRBD2	TGTGCCAGCAGTTACTCGGAAGTAGCGGGGACTCGGGAGCAGTTCTTC	CASSYSEVAGTREQFF
TRBV11-3	TRBJ2-2	-	-	TGTGCCAGCAGCTCCCTTCAGGGTTCCGGGGAGCTGTTTTTT	CASSSLQGSGELFF
TRBV5-1	TRBJ1-1	once	-	TGCGCCAGCAGGGCGACAGGTCTGGACACTGAAGCTTTCTTT	CASRATGLDTEAFF
TRBV3-1/TRBV3-2	TRBJ1-4	-	TRBD1	TGTGCCAGCAGCCAAGCAGGGACAGGGGGGAATGAAAAACTGTTTTTT	CASSQAGTGGNEKLFF
TRBV24-1	TRBJ1-6	-	TRBD1	TGTGCCACCAGTGACCCAGGGGGTGCGGGTTATTCACCCCTCCACTTT	CATSDPGGAGYSPLHF
TRBV9	TRBJ2-3	-	-	TGTGCCAGCAGCGTACGGTGGGCCACAGATACGCAGTATTTT	CASSVRWATDTQYF
TRBV12-5	TRBJ1-2	-	-	TGTGCTAGTGGTTTGGGGCAGGGGAACCAATATGGCTACACCTTC	CASGLGQGNQYGYTF
TRBV10-3	TRBJ2-3	once	-	TGTGCCATCACAGGACGGAGGACAGATACGCAGTATTTT	CAITGRRTDTQYF
TRBV5-4	TRBJ2-7	-	TRBD1	TGTGCCAGCAGCTCCCGACAGGGGGGGCTCTACGAGCAGTACTTC	CASSSRQGGLYEQYF
TRBV19	TRBJ1-5	-	TRBD1	TGTGCCAGTAGTATAACTCCAGGGGGCGGTGGCAATCAGCCCCAGCATTTT	CASSITPGGGGNQPQHF
TRBV3-1/TRBV3-2	TRBJ2-3	-	TRBD2	TGTGCCAGCAGCCAAGAAAGGTCGGAGGGAGGGACAGATACGCAGTATTTT	CASSQERSEGGTDTQYF
TRBV5-1	TRBJ2-5	-	TRBD1	TGCGCCAGCAGCTTGGTGGCAGGGGGTCCCCAAGAGACCCAGTACTTC	CASSLVAGGPQETQYF
TRBV5-1	TRBJ2-1	-	-	TGCGCCAGCAGCTTGGGCGGGGGCGCCCGGGGGGAGCAGTTCTTC	CASSLGGGARGEQFF
TRBV9	TRBJ2-2	-	TRBD1	TGTGCCAGCAGCGGGAGACAGGGTAACACCGGGGAGCTGTTTTTT	CASSGRQGNTGELFF
TRBV7-2	TRBJ2-2	-	TRBD1	TGTGCCACCCGGGGACAGACTCGATACACCGGGGAGCTGTTTTTT	CATRGQTRYTGELFF
TRBV20-1	TRBJ1-1	-	-	TGCAGTGCTAGTGGGGCCCTGACAGGTCTGAACACTGAAGCTTTCTTT	CSASGALTGLNTEAFF
TRBV7-9	TRBJ1-3	few	-	TGTGCCAGCAGCTTAGCGGAGGGTATAGAAACTGGAAACACCATATATTTT	CASSLAEGIETGNTIYF
TRBV10-2	TRBJ2-7	-	TRBD2	TGCGCCAGCAGGGATAGCGGGGAACCCGCCTACGAGCAGTACTTC	CASRDSGEPAYEQYF
TRBV5-1	TRBJ2-1	-	TRBD1	TGCGCCAGCCGTGCAGGGGGCGCCTCCTACAATGAGCAGTTCTTC	CASRAGGASYNEQFF
TRBV28	TRBJ1-1	once	TRBD1	TGTGCCAGCAGTTTGGGGACAGGGGAAGCTTTCTTT	CASSLGTGEAFF
TRBV9	TRBJ1-3	-	-	TGTGCCAGCAGCGGCGGTGGAGGCTCAACGGTTTCTGGAAACACCATATATTTT	CASSGGGGSTVSGNTIYF
TRBV7-9	TRBJ1-1	-	-	TGTGCCAGCAGCTTAGGCCAGTCCACTGAAGCTTTCTTT	CASSLGQSTEAFF
TRBV4-2	TRBJ2-3	-	-	TGTGCCAGCAGCCAAGATCCGGGGGACACAGATACGCAGTATTTT	CASSQDPGDTDTQYF
TRBV11-1	TRBJ2-7	-	TRBD1	TGTGCCAGCAGCTCCGAGGGACAGGCGGCCTACGAGCAGTACTTC	CASSSEGQAAYEQYF
TRBV6-1	TRBJ2-7	few	TRBD1	TGTGCCAGCAGTGACGGAGCCGGACAGGCCTACGAGCAGTACTTC	CASSDGAGQAYEQYF
TRBV5-6	TRBJ1-6	-	-	TGTGCCAGCAGCTTGGTGGGGGCATGGAATTCACCCCTCCACTTT	CASSLVGAWNSPLHF
TRBV5-4	TRBJ2-5	-	TRBD1	TGTGCCAGCAGCTTGGGGGGACAGGCCCGAGAGACCCAGTACTTC	CASSLGGQARETQYF
TRBV5-1	TRBJ1-2	-	-	TGCGCCAGCAGCGCAGCAGGGGACTATGGCTACACCTTC	CASSAAGDYGYTF
TRBV11-3	TRBJ2-1	few	-	TGTGCCAGCAGCCCCGGGAACAATGAGCAGTTCTTC	CASSPGNNEQFF
TRBV2	TRBJ2-5	few	TRBD2	TGTGCCAGCATGCTAGCGGGGGGGCCGTGGGAGACCCAGTACTTC	CASMLAGGPWETQYF
TRBV5-4	TRBJ2-5	-	TRBD2	TGTGCCAGCAGCTTCGGACTAGCGGGGGGCAAAGAGACCCAGTACTTC	CASSFGLAGGKETQYF
TRBV7-9	TRBJ2-3	-	-	TGTGCCAGCAGCCCGAGGGCACTCGGGCAGTATTTT	CASSPRALGQYF
TRBV12-5	TRBJ2-1	-	-	TGTGCTAGTGCTCTCGGCTACAATGAGCAGTTCTTC	CASALGYNEQFF
TRBV7-2	TRBJ1-5	-	TRBD1	TGTGCCAGCAGCTCCCAACAGGGGGATCAGCCCCAGCATTTT	CASSSQQGDQPQHF
TRBV4-1	TRBJ2-3	-	TRBD1	TGCGCCAGCAGCCAATCACGGACAGGAAGCACAGATACGCAGTATTTT	CASSQSRTGSTDTQYF
TRBV5-1	TRBJ2-1	many	TRBD2	TGCGCCAGCAGTTCCGGACTAGCGGGGGACAATGAGCAGTTCTTC	CASSSGLAGDNEQFF
TRBV6-6	TRBJ1-3	many	-	TGTGCCAGCAGTTCCATAGAGGGTGGAAACACCATATATTTT	CASSSIEGGNTIYF
TRBV20-1	TRBJ1-3	-	-	TGCAGTGCTCCCTCTGGGAGCACCATATATTTT	CSAPSGSTIYF
TRBV18	TRBJ2-6	once	-	TGTGCCAGCCCGCGGGGAGGATTCTCTGGGGCCAACGTCCTGACTTTC	CASPRGGFSGANVLTF
TRBV11-2	TRBJ2-3	once	-	TGTGCCAGCAGCTCTAGGGGCCCAGGGCCAGATACGCAGTATTTT	CASSSRGPGPDTQYF
TRBV6-4	TRBJ2-7	-	TRBD2	TGTGCCAGCAGTTCTACTAGCGGGGGGATCGAGCAGTACTTC	CASSSTSGGIEQYF
TRBV25-1	TRBJ1-6	-	TRBD1	TGTGCCAGCGGAGACAGGGCTCAGGCGGATTCACCCCTCCACTTT	CASGDRAQADSPLHF
TRBV6-5	TRBJ1-6	-	-	TGTGCCAGCAGTTACTCACACAGACATAATTCACCCCTCCACTTT	CASSYSHRHNSPLHF
TRBV5-4	TRBJ2-7	-	TRBD1	TGTGCCAGCAGCGACGACCGAACGGACAGGGGAAATTTCTACGAGCAGTACTTC	CASSDDRTDRGNFYEQYF
TRBV7-3	TRBJ2-3	-	TRBD2	TGTGCCAGCAGCTTTTCCGCTTTGACTAGCGGGGTGACAGATACGCAGTATTTT	CASSFSALTSGVTDTQYF
TRBV3-1/TRBV3-2	TRBJ1-2	-	-	TGTGCCAGCAGCCTACCCCAGGGCCATGGCTACACCTTC	CASSLPQGHGYTF
TRBV13	TRBJ2-2	-	-	TGTGCCAGCAGCTTACTGGGCAGGGGGAGGACCGGGGAGCTGTTTTTT	CASSLLGRGRTGELFF
TRBV7-2	TRBJ2-1	-	TRBD2	TGTGCCAGCAGCCCCCTAGCGGGGGGATTTAGTGAGCAGTTCTTC	CASSPLAGGFSEQFF
TRBV11-2	TRBJ2-2	once	TRBD2	TGTGCCAGCAGTCTCGTGCGGGGGACCGGGGAGCTGTTTTTT	CASSLVRGTGELFF
TRBV7-9	TRBJ2-3	-	TRBD2	TGTGCCAGCATCGGGGTAGCGGGGAGTCCGATAGATACGCAGTATTTT	CASIGVAGSPIDTQYF
TRBV19	TRBJ1-1	once	TRBD1	TGTGCCAGTAGTATAGAGGGACAGATGAACACTGAAGCTTTCTTT	CASSIEGQMNTEAFF
TRBV6-1	TRBJ2-7	-	TRBD2	TGTGCCAGCAGTGAGGGGGGGAGCCTCTACGAGCAGTACTTC	CASSEGGSLYEQYF
TRBV5-1	TRBJ2-2	-	-	TGCGCCAGCAGCTTGTTCCGGGGGATCGACGGGGAGCTGTTTTTT	CASSLFRGIDGELFF
TRBV7-3	TRBJ2-7	-	TRBD1	TGTGCCAGCAGCTCAGGACAGGCCTCCCCCGAGCAGTACTTC	CASSSGQASPEQYF
TRBV5-1	TRBJ1-1	-	TRBD1	TGCGCCAGCAGCTTTCTAGACAGGGGGCTGAGGACTGAAGCTTTCTTT	CASSFLDRGLRTEAFF
TRBV18	TRBJ1-4	-	TRBD1	TGTGCCAGCTCACCACAGGGACAGACGGGAGAACTGTTTTTT	CASSPQGQTGELFF
TRBV7-9	TRBJ2-3	-	-	TGTGCCAGCAGCTTAGGGACGGGGAGCTGGGGTGCAGATACGCAGTATTTT	CASSLGTGSWGADTQYF
TRBV11-2	TRBJ2-7	-	TRBD1	TGTGCCAGCAGCTACACAGGGGGCGACGAGCAGTACTTC	CASSYTGGDEQYF
TRBV19	TRBJ1-4	-	-	TGTGCCACCAAGAGGCCAACTAATGAAAAACTGTTTTTT	CATKRPTNEKLFF